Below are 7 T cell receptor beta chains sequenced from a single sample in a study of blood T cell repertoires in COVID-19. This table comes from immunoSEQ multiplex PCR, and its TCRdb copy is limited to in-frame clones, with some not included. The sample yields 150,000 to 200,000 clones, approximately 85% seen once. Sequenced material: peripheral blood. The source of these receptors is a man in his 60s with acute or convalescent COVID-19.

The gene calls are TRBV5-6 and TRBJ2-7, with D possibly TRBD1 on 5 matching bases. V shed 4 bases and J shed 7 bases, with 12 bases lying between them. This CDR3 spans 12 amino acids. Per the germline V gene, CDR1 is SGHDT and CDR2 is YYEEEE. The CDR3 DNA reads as TGTGCCAGCAGCCCAGGGTCGGGTGAGCAGTACTTC. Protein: CASSPGSGEQYF.

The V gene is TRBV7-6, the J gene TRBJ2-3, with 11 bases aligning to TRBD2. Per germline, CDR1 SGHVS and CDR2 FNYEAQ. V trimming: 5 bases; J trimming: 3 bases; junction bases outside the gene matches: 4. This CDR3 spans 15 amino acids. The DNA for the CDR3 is TGTGCCAGCAGCCTAACTAGCGGGAGTACAGATACGCAGTATTTT. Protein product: CASSLTSGSTDTQYF.

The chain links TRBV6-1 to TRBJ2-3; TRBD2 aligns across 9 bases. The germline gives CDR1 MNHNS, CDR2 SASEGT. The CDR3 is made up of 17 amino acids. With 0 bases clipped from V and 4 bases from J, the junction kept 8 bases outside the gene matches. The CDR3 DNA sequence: TGTGCCAGCAGTGAAGCGAGGGGGGTAGCGGGAGCAGATACGCAGTATTTT. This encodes CASSEARGVAGADTQYF.

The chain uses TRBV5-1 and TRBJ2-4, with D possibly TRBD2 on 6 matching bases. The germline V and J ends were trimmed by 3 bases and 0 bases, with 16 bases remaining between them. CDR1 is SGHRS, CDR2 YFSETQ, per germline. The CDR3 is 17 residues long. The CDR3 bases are TGCGCCAGCAGCTGGGATGGGGGGACTCCAGCCAAAAACATTCAGTACTTC. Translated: CASSWDGGTPAKNIQYF.

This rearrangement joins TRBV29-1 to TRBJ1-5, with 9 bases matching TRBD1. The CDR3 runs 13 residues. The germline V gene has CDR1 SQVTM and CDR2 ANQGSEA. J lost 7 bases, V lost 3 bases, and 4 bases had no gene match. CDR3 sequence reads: CSVEGQGGQPQHF. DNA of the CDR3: TGCAGCGTTGAGGGACAGGGCGGGCAGCCCCAGCATTTT.

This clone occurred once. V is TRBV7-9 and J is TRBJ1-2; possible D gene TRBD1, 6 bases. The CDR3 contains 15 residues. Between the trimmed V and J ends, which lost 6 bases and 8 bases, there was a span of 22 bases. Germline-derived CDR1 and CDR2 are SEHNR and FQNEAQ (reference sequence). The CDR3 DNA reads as TGTGCCAGCAGTCCTTGGGGACAATCCCTTAAGGGCTACACCTTC. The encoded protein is CASSPWGQSLKGYTF.

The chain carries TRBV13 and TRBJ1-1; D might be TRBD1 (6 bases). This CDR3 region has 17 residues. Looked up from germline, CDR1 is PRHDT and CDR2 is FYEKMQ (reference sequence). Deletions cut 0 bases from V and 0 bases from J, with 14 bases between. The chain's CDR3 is CASSLGPTGPLNTEAFF. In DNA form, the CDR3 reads TGTGCCAGCAGCTTAGGTCCCACAGGGCCACTGAACACTGAAGCTTTCTTT. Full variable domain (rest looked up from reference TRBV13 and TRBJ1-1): AAGVIQSPRHLIKEKRETATLKCYPIPRHDTVYWYQQGPGQDPQFLISFYEKMQSDKGSIPDRFSAQQFSDYHSELNMSSLELGDSALYFCASSLGPTGPLNTEAFFGQGTRLTVV.